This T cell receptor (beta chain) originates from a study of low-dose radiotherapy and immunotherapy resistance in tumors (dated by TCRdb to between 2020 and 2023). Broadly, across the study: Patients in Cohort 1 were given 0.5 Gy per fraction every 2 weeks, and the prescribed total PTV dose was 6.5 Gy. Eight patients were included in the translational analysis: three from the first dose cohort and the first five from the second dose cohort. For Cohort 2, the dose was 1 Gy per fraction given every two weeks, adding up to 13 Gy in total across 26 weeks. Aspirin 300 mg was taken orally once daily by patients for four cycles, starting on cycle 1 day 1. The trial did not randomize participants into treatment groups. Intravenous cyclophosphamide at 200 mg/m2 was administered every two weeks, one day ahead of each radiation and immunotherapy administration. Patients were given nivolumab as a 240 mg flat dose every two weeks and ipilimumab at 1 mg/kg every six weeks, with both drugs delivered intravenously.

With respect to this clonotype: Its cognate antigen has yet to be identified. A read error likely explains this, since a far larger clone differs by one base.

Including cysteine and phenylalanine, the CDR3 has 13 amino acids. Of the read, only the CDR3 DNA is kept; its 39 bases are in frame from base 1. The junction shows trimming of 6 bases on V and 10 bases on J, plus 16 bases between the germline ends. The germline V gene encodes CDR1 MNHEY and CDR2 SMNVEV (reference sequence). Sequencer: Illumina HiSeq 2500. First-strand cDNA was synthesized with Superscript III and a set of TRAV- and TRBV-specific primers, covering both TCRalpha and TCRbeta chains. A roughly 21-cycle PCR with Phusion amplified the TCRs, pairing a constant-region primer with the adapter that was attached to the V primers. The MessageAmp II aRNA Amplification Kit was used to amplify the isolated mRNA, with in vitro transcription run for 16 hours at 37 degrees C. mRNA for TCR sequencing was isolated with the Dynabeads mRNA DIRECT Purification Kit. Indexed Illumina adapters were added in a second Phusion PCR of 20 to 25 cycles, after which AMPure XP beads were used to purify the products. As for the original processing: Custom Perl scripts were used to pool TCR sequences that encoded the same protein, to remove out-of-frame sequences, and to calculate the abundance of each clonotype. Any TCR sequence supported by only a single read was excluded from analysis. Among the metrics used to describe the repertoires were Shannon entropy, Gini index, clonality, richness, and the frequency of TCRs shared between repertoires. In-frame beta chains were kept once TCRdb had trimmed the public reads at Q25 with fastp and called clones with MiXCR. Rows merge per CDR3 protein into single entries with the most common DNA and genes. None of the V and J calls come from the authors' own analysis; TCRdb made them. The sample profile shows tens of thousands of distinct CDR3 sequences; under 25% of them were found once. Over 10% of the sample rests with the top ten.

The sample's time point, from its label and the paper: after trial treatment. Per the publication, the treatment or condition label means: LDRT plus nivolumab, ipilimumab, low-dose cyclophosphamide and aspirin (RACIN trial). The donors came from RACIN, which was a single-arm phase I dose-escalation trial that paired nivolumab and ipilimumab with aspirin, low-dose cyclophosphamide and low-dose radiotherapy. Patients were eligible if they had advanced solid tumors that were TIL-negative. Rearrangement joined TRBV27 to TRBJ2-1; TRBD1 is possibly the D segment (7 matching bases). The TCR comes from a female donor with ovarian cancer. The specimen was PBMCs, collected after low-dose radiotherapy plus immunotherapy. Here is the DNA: TGTGCCAGCAGCAGGGGGGACTCCTACGAGCAGTTCTTC. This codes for CASSRGDSYEQFF.